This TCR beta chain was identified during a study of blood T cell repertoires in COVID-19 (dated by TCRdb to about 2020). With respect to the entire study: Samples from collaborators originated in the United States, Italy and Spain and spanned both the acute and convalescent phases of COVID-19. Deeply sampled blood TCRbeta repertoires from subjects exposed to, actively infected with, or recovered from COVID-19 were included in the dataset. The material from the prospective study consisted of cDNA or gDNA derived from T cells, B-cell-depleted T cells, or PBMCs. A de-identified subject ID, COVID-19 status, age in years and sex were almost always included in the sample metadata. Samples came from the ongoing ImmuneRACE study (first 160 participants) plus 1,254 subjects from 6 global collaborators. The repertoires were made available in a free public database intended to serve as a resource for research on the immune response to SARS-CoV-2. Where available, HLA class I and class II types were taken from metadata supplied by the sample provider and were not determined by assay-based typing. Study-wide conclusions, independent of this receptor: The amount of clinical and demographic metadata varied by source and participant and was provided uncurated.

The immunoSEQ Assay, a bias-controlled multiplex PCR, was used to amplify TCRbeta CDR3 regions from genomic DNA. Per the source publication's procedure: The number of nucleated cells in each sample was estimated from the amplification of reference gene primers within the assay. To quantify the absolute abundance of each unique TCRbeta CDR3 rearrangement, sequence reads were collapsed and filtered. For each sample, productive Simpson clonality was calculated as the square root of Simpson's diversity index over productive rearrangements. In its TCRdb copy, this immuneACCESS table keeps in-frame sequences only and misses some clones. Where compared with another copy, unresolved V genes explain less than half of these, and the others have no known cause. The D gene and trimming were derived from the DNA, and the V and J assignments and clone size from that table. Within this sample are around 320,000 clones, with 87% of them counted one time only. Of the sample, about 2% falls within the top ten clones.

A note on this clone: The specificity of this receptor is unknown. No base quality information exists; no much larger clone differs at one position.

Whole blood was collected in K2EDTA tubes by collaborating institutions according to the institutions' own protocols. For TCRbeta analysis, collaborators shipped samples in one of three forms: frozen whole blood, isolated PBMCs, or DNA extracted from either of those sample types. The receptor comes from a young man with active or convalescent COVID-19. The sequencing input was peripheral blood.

The DNA sequence is given as TGCGCCAGCTCCGTGGCTAGCGGGAATCGTGGTGAGCAGTTCTTC. This is translated as CASSVASGNRGEQFF. The chain couples TRBV5-1 to TRBJ2-1, and 9 bases in between align with TRBD2. Based on the germline V gene, the CDR1 and CDR2 sequences are SGHRS and YFSETQ. The CDR3 holds 15 amino acids from the cysteine to the phenylalanine. Only the CDR3 DNA is retained, 45 bases long and in frame from the first base. V and J are trimmed by 7 bases and 9 bases, and the gene matches miss 14 bases of the junction.